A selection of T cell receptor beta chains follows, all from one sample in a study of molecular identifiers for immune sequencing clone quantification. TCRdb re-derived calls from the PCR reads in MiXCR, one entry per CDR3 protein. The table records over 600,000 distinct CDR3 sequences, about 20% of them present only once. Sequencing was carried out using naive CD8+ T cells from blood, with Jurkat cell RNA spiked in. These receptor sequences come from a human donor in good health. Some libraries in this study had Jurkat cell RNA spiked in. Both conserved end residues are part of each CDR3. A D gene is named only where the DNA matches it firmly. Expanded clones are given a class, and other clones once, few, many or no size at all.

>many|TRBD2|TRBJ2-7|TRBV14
TGTGCCAGCAGCCAATTAGGTAGCGGGATCTCCTACGAGCAGTACTTC
CASSQLGSGISYEQYF
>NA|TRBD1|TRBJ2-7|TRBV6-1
TGTGCCAGCAGTGAAGACAGGGGGTTTGGCTACGAGCAGTACTTC
CASSEDRGFGYEQYF
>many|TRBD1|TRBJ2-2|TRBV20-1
TGCAGTGTCAACAGGGGAAACACCGGGGAGCTGTTTTTT
CSVNRGNTGELFF
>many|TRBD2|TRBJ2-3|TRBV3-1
TGTGCCAGCAGCCAAGATTTCCTAGCGGGGGGTGGAGATACGCAGTATTTT
CASSQDFLAGGGDTQYF
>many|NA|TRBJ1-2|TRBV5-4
TGTGCCAGCAGCTTTTCTGGGAGTTATGGCTACACCTTC
CASSFSGSYGYTF
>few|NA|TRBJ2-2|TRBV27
TGTGCCAGCAGTTCTTATAGCGGAGCTAACACCGGGGAGCTGTTTTTT
CASSSYSGANTGELFF
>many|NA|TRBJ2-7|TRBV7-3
TGTGCCAGCAGCTTAATCGGTGGCAGTACCTACGAGCAGTACTTC
CASSLIGGSTYEQYF
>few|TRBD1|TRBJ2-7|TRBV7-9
TGTGCCAGCAGCTTGGGGACAGGGGTCGAGCAGTGCTTC
CASSLGTGVEQCF
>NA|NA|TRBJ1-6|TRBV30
TGTGCCTGGAGTTGGATATCACCCCTCCACTTT
CAWSWISPLHF
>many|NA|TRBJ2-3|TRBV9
TGTGCCAGCAGCGTAGGAAGGACTGGCTCGTCAGATACGCAGTATTTT
CASSVGRTGSSDTQYF
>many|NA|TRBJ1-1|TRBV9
TGTGCCAGCAGCGTAGCCCTAGGAGGGACTGAAGCTTTCTTT
CASSVALGGTEAFF
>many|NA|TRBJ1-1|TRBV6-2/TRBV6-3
TGTGCCAGCAATGTAGGGAACACTGAAGCTTTCTTT
CASNVGNTEAFF
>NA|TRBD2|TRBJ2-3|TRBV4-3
TGCGCCAGCAGCCAAGTCGCCGGGGGCGGGGGGGATACGCAGTATTTT
CASSQVAGGGGDTQYF
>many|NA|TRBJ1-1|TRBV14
TGTGCCAGCAGCGAACTGACATCGCCCGAAGCTTTCTTT
CASSELTSPEAFF
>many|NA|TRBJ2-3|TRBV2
TGTGCCAGCAGTGTCCCCCTTGTGGCAGGGAATAAGGATACGCAGTATTTT
CASSVPLVAGNKDTQYF
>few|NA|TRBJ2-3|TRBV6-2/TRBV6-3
TGTGCCAGCGGGCGGTGGGGGGCTTCGGATACGCAGTATTTT
CASGRWGASDTQYF
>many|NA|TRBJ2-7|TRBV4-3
TGCGCCAGCAGCCAAGACTTGGGCGCAACCTACGAGCAGTACTTC
CASSQDLGATYEQYF
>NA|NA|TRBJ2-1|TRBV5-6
TGTGCCAGCAGCTTGGTCCGGGGCAATAGCTGCGATGAGCAGTTCTTC
CASSLVRGNSCDEQFF
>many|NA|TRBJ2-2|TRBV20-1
TGCAGTGCTGGCTCCGGGACACAGAACACCGGGGAGCTGTTTTTT
CSAGSGTQNTGELFF
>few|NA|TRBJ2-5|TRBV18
TGTGCCAGCTCACCATCGGGAGCCTCCCCAGAGACCCAGTACTTC
CASSPSGASPETQYF
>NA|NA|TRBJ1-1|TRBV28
TGTGCCAGCAGTCCCGTCGGACCCGTGGTGATGAACACTGAAGCTTTCTTT
CASSPVGPVVMNTEAFF
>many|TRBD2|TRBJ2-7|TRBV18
TGTGCCAGCTCCCCCGTTACTAGCGGAAAGTACGAGCAGTACTTC
CASSPVTSGKYEQYF
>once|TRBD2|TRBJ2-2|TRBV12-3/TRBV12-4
TGTGCCGGCAGTCCCCCCCCCACTACTGGCGGGAGTGGCACCGGGGAGCTGTTTTTT
CAGSPPPTTGGSGTGELFF
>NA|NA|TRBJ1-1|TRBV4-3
TGCGCCAGCAGCCAAGTGCTGGACAGCCTGAACACTGAAACTTTCTTT
CASSQVLDSLNTETFF